Sequencing of this T cell receptor beta chain was carried out in a study of cytomegalovirus exposure and HLA in healthy donors (dated by TCRdb to the late 2010s). About the full investigation: In an earlier analysis of roughly 590 of the donors, around 290 Gb of sequence data and 90 million to 120 million unique TCR beta sequences from about 179 million T cells were reported. Approximately 300 gigabases of sequencing data and approximately 84 million unique TCR sequences were included in an early release covering over 600 HLA-typed donors. Among the roughly 380 genotyped donors, around 81% belonged to the genetic ancestry cluster associated with self-reported Caucasian donors. The study aimed to test whether signatures of past pathogen exposure could be identified by cataloging public T cell receptors. The study profiled the T cell repertoires of around 700 subjects by immunosequencing and related them to cytomegalovirus serostatus. Besides the first cohort of 550 to 750 subjects, a separate validation cohort made up of 120 different subjects was used. To predict cytomegalovirus infection status, the study combined high-throughput TCR immunosequencing, statistical association of individual TCRs with disease status, and machine learning. To study patterns of TCR occurrence, a later analysis re-analyzed previously published TCR beta repertoires from hundreds of donors and added high-resolution HLA genotyping. In the later analysis, no new phenotypic data were used to find candidate immune exposures; instead, reliance was placed on TCR beta sequences and their occurrence across donors. An earlier analysis of about 620 of the donors applied high-throughput TCR beta sequencing to assess whether each TCR beta V gene segment acted as functional or pseudogenic. Donor age, sex, ethnicity and CMV serostatus were collected together with the repertoire data. Genome-wide SNP genotypes for about three fifths of the roughly 700 donors were used in a later genetic analysis, which treated that subset as a discovery cohort. Every repertoire in the discovery cohort had been generated on one and the same sequencing platform. Class I and class II HLA loci were covered by the typing at four-digit resolution. Typing coverage differed by locus: A, B, C, DRB1 and DQB1 were typed in roughly 620-630 donors, DQA1 in about 560, DPA1 in around 600, and DPB1 in approximately 450. Because of strong linkage in the cohort, five DR-DQ haplotypes were treated as single units for association and clustering. Among some 400 genotyped donors of the cohort, an average of roughly 230,000 unique TCR beta nucleotide sequences was sequenced per donor, of which roughly 17% were non-productive.

Broad study findings and their caveats: In vitro tests confirmed that a few of the cytomegalovirus-associated TCR beta chains recognize cytomegalovirus antigens. In the study, some 160 TCR beta chains were listed as associated with cytomegalovirus. Across donors, most TCR sequences were observed very rarely, whereas some public TCRs were present in many individuals. The cohort was sequenced for TCR beta chains only, and without alpha or paired-chain data the features that could be detected were limited. According to the authors, the approach could potentially be generalized to other disease states and immunological phenotypes. Most CMV-associated TCR beta chains appeared to be HLA-restricted in a later analysis, and the HLA associations seemed to be driven largely by CMV exposure. Because the 87-base-pair reads could not distinguish some IMGT-functional V segments, including TRBV6-2 and TRBV6-3, those segments were excluded. Correlated functional status among segregating V segments might reflect linkage disequilibrium, but an unknown experimental factor could not be ruled out. In a later analysis, some 18,000 TCR beta sequences were associated with specific HLA alleles at a false discovery rate of 0.05. In a later genetic analysis, a missense DCLRE1C variant was associated with V-gene and J-gene trimming of TCR beta chains, and the association was replicated in an independent cohort. A cluster of highly shared sequence variants was judged likely to represent a technical artifact of the sequencing pipeline. In an earlier analysis of roughly 560 of the donors, most TCR beta V segments were observed in productive rearrangements about 87% or about 30% of the time, broadly matching IMGT annotations. In a later genetic analysis, fewer N-insertions in productive TCRs were reported among donors in an Asian-associated ancestry cluster than the 666-donor mean. For the cohort, immune exposure information was limited to CMV serostatus. A later analysis reported that several top co-occurrence clusters appeared linked to parvovirus B19, influenza, CMV and Epstein-Barr virus. In both the original and validation cohorts, the classifier was reported to diagnose cytomegalovirus status with high specificity and sensitivity. Over 15 rarely observed V segments, including chromosome 9 orphons, were excluded from the earlier analysis of some 590 of the donors because counts were too low. Because HLA typing was missing for some donors at each locus, association tests included only the typed subset. In a later analysis, the rate of TCR association differed among HLA loci, with DRB1 alleles having the most associated TCRs and HLA-C alleles having the fewest. Presence/absence analyses assumed roughly uniform sequencing depth across donors, an assumption that may not hold. When HLA alleles, especially DR and DQ, strongly co-occurred, TCR associations were difficult to assign to individual alleles. A later analysis found that HLA-associated TCR beta chains were more clonally expanded and had lower generation probabilities than equally common non-associated chains. A further reported finding was that TCR beta sequences accurately predicted the HLA-A and HLA-B alleles for most subjects in the first cohort.

Library preparation was by the immunoSEQ multiplex PCR assay. A mixture of 60 forward primers for TCR Vbeta segments and 13 reverse primers for TCR Jbeta segments was used in the multiplex PCR. Amplification of the CDR3 region of rearranged TCR beta genes was performed with a multiplex PCR assay on genomic DNA. The Illumina HiSeq System was used to sequence the amplified TCR beta libraries as 87-base-pair reads. Under the source paper's analysis protocol: A later analysis tallied roughly 76 million unique TCR beta chains across the 666 repertoires, and 10 million to 11 million of those chains were shared by two or more donors. Raw reads were error-corrected and collapsed into unique sequences with a nearest-neighbor algorithm that merged closely related sequences to remove PCR and sequencing errors. Alignment of CDR3 sequences to IMGT reference sequences was used to assign V, D and J gene segments. For a sequence to be retained, a match of at least six nucleotides was required to both a V gene segment and a J gene segment. Rearrangements were classified as productive when the CDR3 lacked stop codons and remained in frame with V and J, and all other rearrangements were classified as non-productive. CDR3 was defined according to IMGT convention as the region running from the second conserved V-encoded cysteine to the conserved J-encoded phenylalanine. The earlier analysis of some 550 of the donors excluded any sequence lacking an unambiguous match to a single V gene segment. In an earlier analysis of approximately 590 of the donors, V segments were called functional above 56.7% productive rearrangements and were called segregating when the between-donor standard deviation exceeded 5%. A statistical classification framework was built to diagnose cytomegalovirus status from the catalog of TCR beta chain sequences. A later analysis assigned V and J genes by comparing TCR nucleotide sequences with IMGT/GENE-DB human TR gene sequences. In a later analysis, CDR3 sequences and most-parsimonious VDJ recombination scenarios were assigned using the TCRdist pipeline. In a later analysis, each TCR beta chain was defined by its CDR3 amino acid sequence together with its V-gene family, and reads without a unique V-gene family were excluded. As a way to deal with suspected cross-contamination and a sequencing artifact, a later analysis dropped under 600 nucleotide sequences that were highly shared and had low generation probability. A later analysis calculated a clonal expansion index for each public chain from normalized within-repertoire ranks of inferred template counts. In a later analysis, generation probabilities were computed using a VDJ recombination model fitted to out-of-frame rearrangements, and the results were checked against IGoR. In a later analysis, hypergeometric tests were used to score TCR-TCR, TCR-HLA and TCR-CMV co-occurrence, with a repertoire-size bias correction applied to TCR pairs. To estimate false discovery rates, a later analysis permuted the HLA or CMV assignments 20 times. In a later analysis, co-occurring TCRs were grouped using DBSCAN, with TCRdist sequence similarity added in when clustering inside HLA-allele-positive subsets. For co-occurrence clustering, repertoires with fewer than 30,000 or more than 120,000 public chains were excluded, along with roughly 5 repertoires with anomalous nucleotide sharing. What TCRdb holds here is the immuneACCESS table cut down to in-frame rearrangements. Part of the clones is not present; checked against another copy, under half of the missing clones reflect an unresolved V gene, and the others are unexplained. That table gives V, J and clone size, and the DNA gave D and trimming. The sample yields roughly 92,000 clones; approximately 7.7% were counted once. Together, the top ten hold about 2.5% of the sample.

This clone occurred a few times. No antigen is known for it. Per-base qualities were not stored, and no clone one base away is much larger. Trimming leaves V shorter by 5 bases and J shorter by 4 bases, with the junction holding 19 bases beyond the gene matches. Counted from cysteine to phenylalanine, this CDR3 has 19 amino acids. The entry retains the CDR3 DNA only, 57 bases that are in frame from base 1. CDR1 and CDR2, looked up from the germline V gene, are MDHEN and SYDVKM. The cohort consisted of 600 or so healthy bone marrow donors. At the time of sampling, all cohort members were nominally healthy, though unrecorded immune exposures were likely present. The donor was CMV seronegative and was included in the group of a few hundred seronegative cohort members. A peripheral blood sample was collected from each donor, and TCR beta sequencing was performed on peripheral blood mononuclear cells. Genomic DNA extraction from the blood cell samples was performed with the Qiagen DNeasy Blood Extraction Kit.

This clonotype originated in a man aged 45 to 65 in good health and CMV-seronegative. In this chain, TRBV28 is recombined with TRBJ1-5, and TRBD1 aligns with 8 junction nucleotides. The sequencing sample was made of PBMCs. This receptor has the CDR3 CASSPSTPGTGLFNQPQHF. The DNA sequence reads TGTGCCAGCAGTCCGTCTACCCCCGGGACAGGACTCTTTAATCAGCCCCAGCATTTT.